This TCR beta chain was captured by sequencing in a study of T-cell reconstitution after alpha-beta-depleted transplantation in children. General study findings and limits: Two months or so post-transplant, alpha-beta T cells reportedly derived from several hundred expanded graft clones.

This clonotype showed up just a few times. No antigen is known for it. A library of TCRbeta sequences, prepared with unique molecular identifiers, was generated. MiXCR, run by TCRdb on the PCR reads, gives a single entry per CDR3 protein. The sample lists some 600,000 distinct CDR3 sequences, over 10% occurring once. This receptor was taken from a male patient younger than 18 who had a stem cell transplant for acute myeloid leukemia, so the T cells may come from the graft donor. Sequencing was performed on PBMCs, mostly from graft donor cells, taken 360 days after TCRalphabeta/CD19-depleted stem cell transplant.

The CDR3 region is CASSYSTLAGLDTQYF. The CDR3 region has the DNA TGTGCCAGCAGTTACTCGACGCTAGCGGGATTAGATACGCAGTATTTT. The chain carries TRBV6-5 and TRBJ2-3, with 9 bases aligning to TRBD2. The J segment lost 5 bases and the V segment lost 0 bases, leaving 6 bases of the junction unmatched. This CDR3 is built from 16 residues. Germline V gene sequence: CDR1 MNHEY, CDR2 SVGAGI.